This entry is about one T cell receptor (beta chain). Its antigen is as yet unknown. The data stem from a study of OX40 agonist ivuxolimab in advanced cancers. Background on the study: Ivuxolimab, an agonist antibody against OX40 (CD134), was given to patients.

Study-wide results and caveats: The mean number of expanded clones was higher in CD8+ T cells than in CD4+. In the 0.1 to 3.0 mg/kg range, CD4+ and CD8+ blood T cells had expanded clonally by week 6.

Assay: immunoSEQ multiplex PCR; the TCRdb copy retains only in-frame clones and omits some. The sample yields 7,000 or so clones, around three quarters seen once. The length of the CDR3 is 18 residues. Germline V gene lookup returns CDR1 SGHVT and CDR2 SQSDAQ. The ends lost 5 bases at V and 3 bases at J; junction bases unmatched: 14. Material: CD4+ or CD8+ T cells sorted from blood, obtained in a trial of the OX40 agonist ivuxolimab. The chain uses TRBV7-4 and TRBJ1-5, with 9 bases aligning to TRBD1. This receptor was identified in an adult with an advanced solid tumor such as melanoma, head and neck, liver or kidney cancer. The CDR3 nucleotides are TGTGCCAGCAGCGTATATAAACCGGGGACAGGGTTCAATCAGCCCCAGCATTTT. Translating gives CASSVYKPGTGFNQPQHF.